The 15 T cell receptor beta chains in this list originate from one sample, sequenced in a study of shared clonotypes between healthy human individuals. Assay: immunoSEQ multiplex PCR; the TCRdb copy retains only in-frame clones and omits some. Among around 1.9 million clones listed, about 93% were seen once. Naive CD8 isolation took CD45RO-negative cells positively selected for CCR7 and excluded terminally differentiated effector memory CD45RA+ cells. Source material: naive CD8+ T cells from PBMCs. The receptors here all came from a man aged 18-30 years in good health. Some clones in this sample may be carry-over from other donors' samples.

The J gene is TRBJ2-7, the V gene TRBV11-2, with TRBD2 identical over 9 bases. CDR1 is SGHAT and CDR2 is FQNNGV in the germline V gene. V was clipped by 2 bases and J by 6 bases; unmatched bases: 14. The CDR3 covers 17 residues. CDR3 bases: TGTGCCAGCAGCTTATTGCCCCGGGGTAGCGGGAGTAGCGAGCAGTACTTC. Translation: CASSLLPRGSGSSEQYF. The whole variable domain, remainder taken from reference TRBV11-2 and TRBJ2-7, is EAGVAQSPRYKIIEKRQSVAFWCNPISGHATLYWYQQILGQGPKLLIQFQNNGVVDDSQLPKDRFSAERLKGVDSTLKIQPAKLEDSAVYLCASSLLPRGSGSSEQYFGPGTRLTVT.

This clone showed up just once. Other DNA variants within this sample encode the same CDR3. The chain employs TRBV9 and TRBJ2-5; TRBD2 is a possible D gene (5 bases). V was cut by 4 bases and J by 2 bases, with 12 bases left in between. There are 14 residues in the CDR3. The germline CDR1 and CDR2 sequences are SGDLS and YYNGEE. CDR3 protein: CASSTRGLQETQYF. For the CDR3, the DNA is TGTGCCAGCAGCACCCGGGGTTTACAAGAGACCCAGTACTTC.

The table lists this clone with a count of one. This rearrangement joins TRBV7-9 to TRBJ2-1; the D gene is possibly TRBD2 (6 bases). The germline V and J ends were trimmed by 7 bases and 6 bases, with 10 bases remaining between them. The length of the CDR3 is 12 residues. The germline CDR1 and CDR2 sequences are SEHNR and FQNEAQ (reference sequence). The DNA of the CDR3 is TGTGCCAGCATGCGGGGAGGCAATGAGCAGTTCTTC. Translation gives CASMRGGNEQFF.

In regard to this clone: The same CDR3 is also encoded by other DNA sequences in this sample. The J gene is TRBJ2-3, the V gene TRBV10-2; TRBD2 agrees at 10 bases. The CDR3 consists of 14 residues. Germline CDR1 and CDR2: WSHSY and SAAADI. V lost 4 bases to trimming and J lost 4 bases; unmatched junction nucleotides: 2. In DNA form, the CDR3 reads TGCGCCAGCAGTGGTCTAGCGGGGGCAGATACGCAGTATTTT. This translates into CASSGLAGADTQYF.

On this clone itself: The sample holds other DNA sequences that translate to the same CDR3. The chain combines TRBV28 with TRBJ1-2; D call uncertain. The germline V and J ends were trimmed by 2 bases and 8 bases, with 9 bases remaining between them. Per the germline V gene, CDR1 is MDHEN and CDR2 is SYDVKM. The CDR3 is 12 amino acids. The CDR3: CASSLRSGGYTF. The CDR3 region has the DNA TGTGCCAGCAGTTTACGTTCGGGCGGCTACACCTTC.

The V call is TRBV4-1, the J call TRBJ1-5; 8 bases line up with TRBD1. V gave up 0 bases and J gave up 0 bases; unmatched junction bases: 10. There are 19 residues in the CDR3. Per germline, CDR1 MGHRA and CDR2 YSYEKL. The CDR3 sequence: CASSQEFRTGKISNQPQHF. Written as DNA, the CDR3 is TGCGCCAGCAGCCAAGAGTTCAGGACAGGGAAGATTAGCAATCAGCCCCAGCATTTT.

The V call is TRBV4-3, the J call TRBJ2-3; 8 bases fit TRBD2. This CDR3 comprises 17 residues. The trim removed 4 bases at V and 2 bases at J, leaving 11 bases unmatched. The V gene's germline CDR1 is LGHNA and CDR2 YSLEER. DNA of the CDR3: TGCGCCAGCAGCCCGAGTAGGGAGCGGGAGTTCACAGATACGCAGTATTTT. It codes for CASSPSREREFTDTQYF.

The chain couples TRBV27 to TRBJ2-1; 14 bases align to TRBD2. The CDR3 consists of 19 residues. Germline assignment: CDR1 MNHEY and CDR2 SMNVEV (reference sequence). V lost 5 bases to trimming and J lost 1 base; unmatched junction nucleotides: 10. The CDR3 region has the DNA TGTGCCAGCAGTAACCGACTAGCGGGAGGGCCACAGTCCTACAATGAGCAGTTCTTC. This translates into CASSNRLAGGPQSYNEQFF.

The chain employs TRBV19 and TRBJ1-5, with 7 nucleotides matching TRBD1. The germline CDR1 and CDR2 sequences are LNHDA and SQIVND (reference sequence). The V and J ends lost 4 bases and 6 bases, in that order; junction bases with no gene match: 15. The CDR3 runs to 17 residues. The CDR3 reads CASSNPSTGSWGQPQHF. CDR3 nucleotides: TGTGCCAGTAGTAACCCTTCGACAGGGAGTTGGGGTCAGCCCCAGCATTTT.

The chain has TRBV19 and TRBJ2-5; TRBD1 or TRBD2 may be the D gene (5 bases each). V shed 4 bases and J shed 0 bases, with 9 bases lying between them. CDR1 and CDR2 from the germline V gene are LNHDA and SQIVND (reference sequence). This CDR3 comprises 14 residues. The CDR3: CASSSRGHQETQYF. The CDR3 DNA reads TGTGCCAGTAGTAGCCGGGGCCACCAAGAGACCCAGTACTTC.

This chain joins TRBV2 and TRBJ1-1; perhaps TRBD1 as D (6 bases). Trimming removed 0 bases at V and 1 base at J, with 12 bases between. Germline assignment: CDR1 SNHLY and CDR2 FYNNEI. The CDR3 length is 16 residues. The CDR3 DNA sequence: TGTGCCAGCAGTGAAGCGCTTCACAGGGAGAACACTGAAGCTTTCTTT. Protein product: CASSEALHRENTEAFF. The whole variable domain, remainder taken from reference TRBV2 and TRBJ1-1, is EPEVTQTPSHQVTQMGQEVILRCVPISNHLYFYWYRQILGQKVEFLVSFYNNEISEKSEIFDDQFSVERPDGSNFTLKIRSTKLEDSAMYFCASSEALHRENTEAFFGQGTRLTVV.

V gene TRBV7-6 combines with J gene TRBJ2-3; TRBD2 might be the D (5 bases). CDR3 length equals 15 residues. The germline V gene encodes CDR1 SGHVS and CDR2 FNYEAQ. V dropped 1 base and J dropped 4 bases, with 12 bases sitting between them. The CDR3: CASSLVGSSADTQYF. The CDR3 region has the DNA TGTGCCAGCAGCTTAGTGGGGAGCTCGGCAGATACGCAGTATTTT.

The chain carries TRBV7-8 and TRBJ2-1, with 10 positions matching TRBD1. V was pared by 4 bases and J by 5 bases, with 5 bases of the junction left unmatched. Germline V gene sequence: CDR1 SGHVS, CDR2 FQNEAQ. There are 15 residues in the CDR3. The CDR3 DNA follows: TGTGCCAGCAGCTCTCCGGGACAGGGGAACAATGAGCAGTTCTTC. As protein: CASSSPGQGNNEQFF.

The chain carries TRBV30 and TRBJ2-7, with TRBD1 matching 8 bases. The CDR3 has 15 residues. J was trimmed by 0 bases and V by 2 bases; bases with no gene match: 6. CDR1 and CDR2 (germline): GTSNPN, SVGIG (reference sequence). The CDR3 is CAWSTDRGSSYEQYF. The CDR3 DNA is TGTGCCTGGAGTACAGACAGGGGCAGCTCCTACGAGCAGTACTTC.

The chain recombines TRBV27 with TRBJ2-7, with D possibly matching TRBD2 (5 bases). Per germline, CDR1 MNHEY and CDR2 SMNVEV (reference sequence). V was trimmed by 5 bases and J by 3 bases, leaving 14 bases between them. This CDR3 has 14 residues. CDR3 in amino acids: CASSPHGDHYEQYF. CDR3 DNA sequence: TGTGCCAGCAGTCCCCACGGGGATCACTACGAGCAGTACTTC.